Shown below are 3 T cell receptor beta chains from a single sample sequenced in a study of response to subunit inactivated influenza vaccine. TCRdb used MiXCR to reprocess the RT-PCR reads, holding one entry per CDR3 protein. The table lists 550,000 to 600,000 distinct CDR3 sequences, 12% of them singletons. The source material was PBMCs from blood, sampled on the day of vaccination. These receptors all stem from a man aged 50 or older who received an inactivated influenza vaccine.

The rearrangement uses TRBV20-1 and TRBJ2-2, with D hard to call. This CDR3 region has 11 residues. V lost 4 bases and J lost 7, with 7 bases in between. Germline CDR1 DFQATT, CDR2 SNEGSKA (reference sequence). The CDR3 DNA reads TGCAGTGCTATTCGCGGCGGGGAGCTGTTTTTT. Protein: CSAIRGGELFF.

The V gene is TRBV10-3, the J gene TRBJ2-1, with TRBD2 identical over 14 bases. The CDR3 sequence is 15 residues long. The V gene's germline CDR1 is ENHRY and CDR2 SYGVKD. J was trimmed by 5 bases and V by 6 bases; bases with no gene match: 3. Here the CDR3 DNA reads TGTGCCATCAGGGGACTAGCGGGAGACCACAATGAGCAGTTCTTC. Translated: CAIRGLAGDHNEQFF.

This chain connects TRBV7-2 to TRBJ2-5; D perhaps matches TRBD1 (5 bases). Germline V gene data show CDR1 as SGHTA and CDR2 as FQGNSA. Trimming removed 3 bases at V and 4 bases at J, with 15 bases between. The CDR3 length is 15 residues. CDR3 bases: TGTGCCAGCAGCTTGTTTGGTCAGGGCCCAGAGACCCAGTACTTC. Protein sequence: CASSLFGQGPETQYF.